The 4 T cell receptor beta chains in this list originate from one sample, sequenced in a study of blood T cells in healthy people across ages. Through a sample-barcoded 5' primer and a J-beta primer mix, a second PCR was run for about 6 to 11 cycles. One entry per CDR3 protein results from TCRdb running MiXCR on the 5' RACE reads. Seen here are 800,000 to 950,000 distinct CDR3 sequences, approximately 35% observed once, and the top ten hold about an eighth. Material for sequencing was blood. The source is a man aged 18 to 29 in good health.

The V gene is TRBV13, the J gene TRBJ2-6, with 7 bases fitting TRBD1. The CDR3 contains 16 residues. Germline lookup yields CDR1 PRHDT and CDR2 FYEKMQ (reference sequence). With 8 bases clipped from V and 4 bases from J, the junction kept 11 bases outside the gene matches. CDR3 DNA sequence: TGTGCCAGCGGCCAATCGGACAGGAGCGGGGCCAACGTCCTGACTTTC. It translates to CASGQSDRSGANVLTF.

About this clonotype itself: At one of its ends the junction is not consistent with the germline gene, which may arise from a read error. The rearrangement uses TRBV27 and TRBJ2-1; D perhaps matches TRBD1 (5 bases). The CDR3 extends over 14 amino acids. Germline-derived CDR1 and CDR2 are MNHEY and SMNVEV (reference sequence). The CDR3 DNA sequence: TGTGCCGGCAGTGTGACAGATAAATACAATGAGCAGTTCTTC. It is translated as CAGSVTDKYNEQFF.

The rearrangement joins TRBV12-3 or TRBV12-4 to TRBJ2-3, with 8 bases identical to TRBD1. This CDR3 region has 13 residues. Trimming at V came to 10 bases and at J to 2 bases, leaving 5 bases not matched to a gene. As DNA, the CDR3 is TGTGCCAAAGAACAGGGGGACACAGATACGCAGTATTTT. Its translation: CAKEQGDTDTQYF.

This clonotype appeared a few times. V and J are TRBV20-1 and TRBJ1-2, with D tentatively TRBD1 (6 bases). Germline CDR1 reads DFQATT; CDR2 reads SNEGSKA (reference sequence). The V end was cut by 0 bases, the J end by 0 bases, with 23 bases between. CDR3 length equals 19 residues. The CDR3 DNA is TGCAGTGCTAGAGATACGCCGAGACCGGACAGTCCAGCTAACTATGGCTACACCTTC. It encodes CSARDTPRPDSPANYGYTF.